Below, 21 T cell receptor beta chains from the same sample are listed, as sequenced in a study of blood T cell repertoires in COVID-19. Clones were read by immunoSEQ multiplex PCR, and TCRdb kept only the in-frame ones, dropping some. Of about 92,000 clones in the sample, around 93% were seen once. Sequencing was performed on peripheral blood. The receptors stem from a human donor with active COVID-19. The donor label of this sample is uncertain.

V is TRBV27 and J is TRBJ2-7; D not resolved. The germline V gene encodes CDR1 MNHEY and CDR2 SMNVEV (reference sequence). V lost 5 bases to trimming and J lost 2 bases, with 25 bases between them. The CDR3 has 18 residues. CDR3 in amino acids: CASSPWLDTDPTAYEQYF. The CDR3 DNA follows: TGTGCCAGCAGTCCATGGCTCGATACAGATCCTACGGCCTACGAGCAGTACTTC.

This clone appeared a few times. The CDR3 loop is CASSLVGGRSYNEQFF. In nucleotides, the CDR3 is TGTGCCAGCAGCTTAGTTGGAGGTCGCTCCTACAATGAGCAGTTCTTC. The V and J genes are TRBV7-2 and TRBJ2-1; D is perhaps TRBD2 (5 bases). CDR3 length equals 16 residues. V was shortened by 1 base and J by 0 bases, with 10 bases between the two germline ends. CDR1 SGHTA and CDR2 FQGNSA come from the germline V gene.

The chain carries TRBV19 and TRBJ1-5, with D perhaps TRBD1 (6 bases). Germline loops: CDR1 LNHDA, CDR2 SQIVND (reference sequence). The V end lost 3 bases, the J end lost 4 bases, and 28 bases lay between the germline ends. The CDR3 covers 20 residues. CDR3 bases: TGTGCCAGTAGTATCTCTGGGGGCCCTGGGACATCCAGACTAAATCAGCCCCAGCATTTT. Residues: CASSISGGPGTSRLNQPQHF. Supplemented by reference TRBV19 and TRBJ1-5, the full variable domain reads DGGITQSPKYLFRKEGQNVTLSCEQNLNHDAMYWYRQDPGQGLRLIYYSQIVNDFQKGDIAEGYSVSREKKESFPLTVTSAQKNPTAFYLCASSISGGPGTSRLNQPQHFGDGTRLSIL.

The J gene is TRBJ2-5, the V gene TRBV7-9, with D uncertain. This CDR3 comprises 15 residues. CDR1 is SEHNR, CDR2 FQNEAQ, per germline (reference sequence). Trimming took off 2 bases at V and 1 base at J, with 11 bases between the two ends. The CDR3 sequence: CASSLTLSGQETQYF. CDR3 nucleotides: TGTGCCAGCAGCTTAACATTATCGGGCCAAGAGACCCAGTACTTC.

This chain links TRBV7-6 with TRBJ1-4; TRBD1 matches 9 bases. Germline assignment: CDR1 SGHVS and CDR2 FNYEAQ. The V segment lost 4 bases and the J segment 8 bases; nucleotides outside the gene matches: 11. The CDR3 contains 16 residues. CDR3 nucleotide sequence: TGTGCCAGCAGCTCCGTCCCGGGACAGGGAGAAGAAAAACTGTTTTTT. This encodes CASSSVPGQGEEKLFF.

The J gene is TRBJ2-1, the V gene TRBV5-4; no clear D gene. CDR1 is SGHNT, CDR2 YYREEE, per germline (reference sequence). CDR3 size: 15 residues. Trimming removed 9 bases at V and 4 bases at J, with 20 bases between. DNA for the CDR3: TGTGCCATCCCCCCCCCAGGCCAACAATACAATGAGCAGTTCTTC. This codes for CAIPPPGQQYNEQFF.

The J gene is TRBJ1-1, the V gene TRBV13; D is unclear. This CDR3 region has 13 residues. Germline CDR1 and CDR2: PRHDT and FYEKMQ (reference sequence). V gave up 5 bases and J gave up 2 bases, with 9 bases separating them. For the CDR3, the DNA is TGTGCCAGCAGCATGGTAACTAACACTGAAGCTTTCTTT. This translates into CASSMVTNTEAFF.

The rearrangement joins TRBV6-6 to TRBJ1-3; D may be TRBD1 (5 bases). CDR1 and CDR2 from the germline V gene are MNHNY and SVGAGI (reference sequence). V was shortened by 2 bases and J by 2 bases, with 10 bases between the two germline ends. The CDR3 covers 15 residues. The CDR3 loop reads CASSYVRGTGNTIYF. The CDR3 DNA sequence: TGTGCCAGCAGTTACGTTAGGGGTACTGGAAACACCATATATTTT.

DNA of the CDR3: TGTGCCATCGGGGCTAGCGGGGACACAGATACGCAGTATTTT. Protein: CAIGASGDTDTQYF. The chain carries TRBV10-3 and TRBJ2-3; 9 nucleotides align to TRBD2. V was pared by 8 bases and J by 2 bases, with 5 bases of the junction left unmatched. CDR3 length: 14 amino acids. Germline loops: CDR1 ENHRY, CDR2 SYGVKD.

The chain recombines TRBV5-4 with TRBJ2-3, with D perhaps TRBD2 (6 bases). CDR3 length: 14 residues. Germline V gives CDR1 SGHNT, CDR2 YYREEE (reference sequence). V was cut by 0 bases and J by 6 bases, with 11 bases left in between. The CDR3 spells CASSLAGTLDTQYF. The DNA for the CDR3 is TGTGCCAGCAGCTTGGCAGGGACTCTGGATACGCAGTATTTT.

The table lists this clone with a count of one. V and J are TRBV19 and TRBJ1-1, with TRBD1 matching 7 bases. CDR1 LNHDA and CDR2 SQIVND come from the germline V gene (reference sequence). The junction had 5 bases not matched to a gene; V was cut back by 1 base and J by 3 bases. CDR3 length: 15 residues. CDR3 DNA sequence: TGTGCCAGTAGTATAGGAGGGGGCTGGGACACTGAAGCTTTCTTT. Translating gives CASSIGGGWDTEAFF.

This chain connects TRBV18 to TRBJ2-1, with D possibly being TRBD1 (6 bases). The germline V and J ends were trimmed by 0 bases and 14 bases, with 14 bases remaining between them. The CDR3 spans 13 residues. CDR1 and CDR2 (germline): KGHSH, LQKENI. CDR3 bases: TGTGCCAGCTCACCACCGGGAAATGGGGGCGAGTTCTTC. The encoded protein is CASSPPGNGGEFF. Full variable domain (remainder filled in from reference TRBV18 and TRBJ2-1): NAGVMQNPRHLVRRRGQEARLRCSPMKGHSHVYWYRQLPEEGLKFMVYLQKENIIDESGMPKERFSAEFPKEGPSILRIQQVVRGDSAAYFCASSPPGNGGEFFGPGTRLTVL.

CDR3 region: CASSTSGRGVGTGELFF. The CDR3, as DNA: TGTGCCAGTAGTACGTCGGGGCGGGGGGTCGGAACCGGGGAGCTGTTTTTT. V usage is TRBV19 and J usage is TRBJ2-2, with 8 positions matching TRBD2. The CDR3 is 17 residues long. The J segment lost 5 bases and the V segment lost 4 bases, leaving 12 bases of the junction unmatched. Germline V gives CDR1 LNHDA, CDR2 SQIVND (reference sequence).

The gene calls are TRBV9 and TRBJ2-3; 9 nucleotides match TRBD2. Germline V gene lookup returns CDR1 SGDLS and CDR2 YYNGEE. The CDR3 is 16 amino acids. Trimming removed 1 base from V and 3 bases from J; junction bases left unmatched: 6. The CDR3 nucleotides read TGTGCCAGCAGCGTATTCGCGGGGGGGCGAACAGATACGCAGTATTTT. Amino acids: CASSVFAGGRTDTQYF.

CDR3 loop: CASSLGPGGAGDTQYF. In nucleotides, the CDR3 is TGTGCCAGCAGCTTAGGGCCCGGAGGTGCAGGAGATACGCAGTATTTT. The chain couples TRBV7-2 to TRBJ2-3; D is possibly TRBD2 (5 bases). This CDR3 region has 16 residues. The germline V and J ends were trimmed by 1 base and 5 bases, with 16 bases remaining between them. CDR1 is SGHTA, CDR2 FQGNSA, per germline.

J is TRBJ1-5 and V is TRBV24-1, with unresolved D. Germline V gene sequence: CDR1 KGHDR, CDR2 SFDVKD. The CDR3 totals 11 residues. Trimming pared 1 base from V and 15 bases from J, leaving 9 bases between. The CDR3 spells CATSDLQFWHF. In nucleotides, the CDR3 is TGTGCCACCAGTGATTTACAGTTTTGGCATTTT.

The V gene is TRBV6-5, the J gene TRBJ1-1; a weak D match, TRBD1 (5 bases). CDR3 size: 13 residues. V lost 8 bases and J 4 bases, leaving 14 bases between the germline ends. Germline lookup yields CDR1 MNHEY and CDR2 SVGAGI. The CDR3 nucleotides read TGTGCCAGCGGCAGGGAGGTCAGCACTGAAGCTTTCTTT. This codes for CASGREVSTEAFF.

V is TRBV5-1 and J is TRBJ2-7; the match to TRBD1 covers 8 bases. Trimming removed 0 bases from V and 2 bases from J; junction bases left unmatched: 7. The CDR3 contains 16 residues. Germline assignment: CDR1 SGHRS and CDR2 YFSETQ. The DNA of the CDR3 is TGCGCCAGCAGCTTGGTCGGGGCAGGGGGCGCCTACGAGCAGTACTTC. It is translated as CASSLVGAGGAYEQYF.

The CDR3 coding sequence is TGTGCCAGCACCCCAGAGGGAGCTGAGCAGTTCTTC. The encoded protein is CASTPEGAEQFF. The chain combines TRBV28 with TRBJ2-1; TRBD2 might be the D (5 bases). Trimming shortened V by 7 bases and J by 9 bases, and 13 bases separated the two germline ends. The CDR3 is 12 amino acids. Looked up from germline, CDR1 is MDHEN and CDR2 is SYDVKM.

V gene TRBV24-1 combines with J gene TRBJ1-5, with TRBD1 identical over 9 bases. The CDR3 has 19 residues. V shed 4 bases, J shed 0 bases, and the junction held 12 bases outside the gene matches. CDR1 and CDR2 (germline): KGHDR, SFDVKD. The CDR3, as DNA: TGTGCCACCAGTGACGCCGGGACAGGGAGATACAATAGCAATCAGCCCCAGCATTTT. Amino acid sequence: CATSDAGTGRYNSNQPQHF.

This clone is a singleton in its sample. This sequence joins TRBV18 and TRBJ1-5; TRBD1 is a possible D gene (6 bases). V lost 2 bases and J 11 bases, leaving 22 bases between the germline ends. The length of the CDR3 is 16 residues. Germline CDR1 reads KGHSH; CDR2 reads LQKENI. In DNA form, the CDR3 reads TGTGCCAGCTCACCAACTACAGACACGGGGAAGGGGGCCCAGCATTTT. Its translation: CASSPTTDTGKGAQHF.